The T cell receptor (beta chain) under discussion was sequenced for a study of control samples from healthy donors and cancer patients. The ends were cut back, 0 bases at V and 0 bases at J, with 14 bases in the middle. The CDR3 has 17 residues. Germline-derived CDR1 and CDR2 are LNHNV and YYDKDF (reference sequence). Generated by immunoSEQ multiplex PCR, the TCRdb table keeps only in-frame clones and is missing some. The data contain 65,000 to 85,000 clones, more than 70% of them singletons. This sequence joins TRBV15 and TRBJ2-5; D possibly corresponds to TRBD2 (6 bases). The material sequenced was PBMCs. The source of this sequence is a woman between 50 and 59 years old with head and neck cancer. The DNA for the CDR3 is TGTGCCACCAGCAGAGATAGAGGACTACCGGACCAAGAGACCCAGTACTTC. It is translated as CATSRDRGLPDQETQYF.